The 7 T cell receptor beta chains below all came from one sample that was sequenced in a study of identical twins. Via MiXCR, TCRdb re-called the 5' RACE reads, giving one row per CDR3 protein. Among about 1.7 million distinct CDR3 sequences listed, about 31% were seen once. Sample: cord blood. These receptors all stem from a newborn girl in good health.

J is TRBJ1-4 and V is TRBV28; 8 bases are a match to TRBD1. The germline V gene encodes CDR1 MDHEN and CDR2 SYDVKM. This CDR3 is 15 amino acids long. With 3 bases clipped from V and 14 bases from J, the junction kept 14 bases outside the gene matches. The CDR3 DNA is TGTGCCAGCAGTTTCCCCACGAGACAGGGGCCCCGGCTGTTTTTT. Translation gives CASSFPTRQGPRLFF.

The rearrangement links TRBV27 to TRBJ1-3; D ambiguous. Per the germline V gene, CDR1 is MNHEY and CDR2 is SMNVEV (reference sequence). This CDR3 spans 15 amino acids. The V and J ends lost 2 bases and 0 bases respectively, with 8 bases between them. In DNA form, the CDR3 reads TGTGCCAGCAGTTTAACTTACACCTCTGGAAACACCATATATTTT. This codes for CASSLTYTSGNTIYF.

The chain joins TRBV20-1 to TRBJ1-5, with 8 bases matching TRBD1. V shed 6 bases and J 0 bases; nucleotides not matched to a gene: 7. The germline V gene has CDR1 DFQATT and CDR2 SNEGSKA (reference sequence). CDR3 length: 15 amino acids. The CDR3 DNA reads TGCAGTGCCGGCAGGGGGCCTTATAGCAATCAGCCCCAGCATTTT. Its translation: CSAGRGPYSNQPQHF.

To note about this clonotype: Germline is not matched at one junction end, which may reflect a read error. The rearrangement uses TRBV5-5 and TRBJ2-1, with D hard to call. The V gene's germline CDR1 is SGHKS and CDR2 YYEKEE (reference sequence). The CDR3 contains 15 residues. The chain's CDR3 is CASSLVLYSHNEQFF. The DNA for the CDR3 is TGTGCCAGCAGCTTGGTCCTTTACTCCCACAATGAGCAGTTCTTC.

This clonotype was picked up a small number of times. The chain couples TRBV3-1 to TRBJ2-7; 8 bases agree with TRBD2. CDR1 LGHDT and CDR2 YNNKEL come from the germline V gene (reference sequence). V gave up 4 bases and J gave up 0 bases; unmatched junction bases: 8. The CDR3 totals 16 residues. DNA for the CDR3: TGTGCCAGCAGCCCTTACCATAGCGGGGCCTCCTACGAGCAGTACTTC. This sequence encodes CASSPYHSGASYEQYF.

This clonotype has ten or more counts. The CDR3 sequence is CASSQDATSGYTDTQYF. DNA of the CDR3: TGTGCCAGCAGCCAAGATGCGACTAGCGGATACACAGATACGCAGTATTTT. The chain employs TRBV4-2 and TRBJ2-3; 9 nucleotides match TRBD2. The CDR3 contains 17 residues. V lost 0 bases and J lost 2; bases outside the gene matches: 6. Germline V gives CDR1 LGHNA, CDR2 YNFKEQ.

V gene TRBV3-1 combines with J gene TRBJ1-1, with D maybe TRBD1 (5 bases). V lost 0 bases to trimming and J lost 7 bases, with 21 bases between them. Germline-derived CDR1 and CDR2 are LGHDT and YNNKEL (reference sequence). This CDR3 has 17 amino acids. CDR3 residues: CASSQEGVGRSNGEAFF. CDR3 sequence (DNA): TGTGCCAGCAGCCAAGAAGGGGTTGGCAGATCGAACGGTGAAGCTTTCTTT.